Described below is a single TCR beta chain sequence and its context. The sample belongs to a study of T cell changes during pregnancy in multiple sclerosis. Repertoires were generated with immunoSEQ multiplex PCR, while TCRdb's copy carries only in-frame clones and drops some. The sample lists about 100,000 clones, approximately 95% seen once, with 0.99% in the top ten. This specimen consisted of peripheral blood, obtained after pregnancy. The sequence derives from a female donor with multiple sclerosis, enrolled in a pregnancy study.

The CDR3 nucleotides are TGTGCCAGCGGACTAGCGGGGAATGAGCAGTTCTTC. It encodes CASGLAGNEQFF. The chain uses TRBV28 and TRBJ2-1, with 12 bases matching TRBD2. The germline V gene has CDR1 MDHEN and CDR2 SYDVKM. The CDR3 has 12 residues. With 8 bases clipped from V and 7 bases from J, the junction kept 0 bases outside the gene matches. The variable domain in full, completed from reference TRBV28 and TRBJ2-1, reads DVKVTQSSRYLVKRTGEKVFLECVQDMDHENMFWYRQDPGLGLRLIYFSYDVKMKEKGDIPEGYSVSREKKERFSLILESASTNQTSMYLCASGLAGNEQFFGPGTRLTVL.